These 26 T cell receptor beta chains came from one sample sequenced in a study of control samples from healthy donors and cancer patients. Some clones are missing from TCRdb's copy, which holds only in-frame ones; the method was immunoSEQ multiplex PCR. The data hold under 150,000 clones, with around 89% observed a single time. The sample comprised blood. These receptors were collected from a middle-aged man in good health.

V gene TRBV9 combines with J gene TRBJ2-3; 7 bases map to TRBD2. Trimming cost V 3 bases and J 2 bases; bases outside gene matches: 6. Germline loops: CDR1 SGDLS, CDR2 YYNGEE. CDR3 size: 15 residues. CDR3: CASSDGTTVTDTQYF. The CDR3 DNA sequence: TGTGCCAGCAGCGATGGGACTACCGTCACAGATACGCAGTATTTT.

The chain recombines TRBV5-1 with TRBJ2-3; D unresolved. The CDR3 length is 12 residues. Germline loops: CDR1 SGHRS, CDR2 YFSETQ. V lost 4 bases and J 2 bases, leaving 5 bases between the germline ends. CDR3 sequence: CASSLNTDTQYF. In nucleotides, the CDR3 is TGCGCCAGCAGCCTAAACACAGATACGCAGTATTTT. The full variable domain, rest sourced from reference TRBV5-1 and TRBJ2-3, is KAGVTQTPRYLIKTRGQQVTLSCSPISGHRSVSWYQQTPGQGLQFLFEYFSETQRNKGNFPGRFSGRQFSNSRSEMNVSTLELGDSALYLCASSLNTDTQYFGPGTRLTVL.

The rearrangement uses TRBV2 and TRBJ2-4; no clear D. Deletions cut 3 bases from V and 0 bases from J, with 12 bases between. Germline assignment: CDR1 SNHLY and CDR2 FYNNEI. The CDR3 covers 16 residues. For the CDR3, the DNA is TGTGCCAGCAGTGATGGGCAGGCTCTAGCCAAAAACATTCAGTACTTC. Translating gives CASSDGQALAKNIQYF.

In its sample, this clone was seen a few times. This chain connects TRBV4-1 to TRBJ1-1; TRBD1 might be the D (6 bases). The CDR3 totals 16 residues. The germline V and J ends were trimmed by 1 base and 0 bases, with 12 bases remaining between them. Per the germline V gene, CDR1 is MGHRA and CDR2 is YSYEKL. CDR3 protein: CASSQGVAGVNTEAFF. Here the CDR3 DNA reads TGCGCCAGCAGCCAAGGTGTCGCAGGGGTGAACACTGAAGCTTTCTTT.

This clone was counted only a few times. The CDR3 DNA sequence: TGTGCCAGCAGCCAGGACGGCGGCAATCAGCCCCAGCATTTT. It translates to CASSQDGGNQPQHF. V usage is TRBV11-2 and J usage is TRBJ1-5; D not resolved. V lost 5 bases and J lost 2, with 10 bases in between. CDR3 length: 14 amino acids. CDR1 SGHAT and CDR2 FQNNGV come from the germline V gene.

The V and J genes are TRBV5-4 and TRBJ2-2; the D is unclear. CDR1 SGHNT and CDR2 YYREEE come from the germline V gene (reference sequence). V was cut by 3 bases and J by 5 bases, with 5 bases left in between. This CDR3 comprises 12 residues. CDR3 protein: CASSSGTGELFF. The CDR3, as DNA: TGTGCCAGCAGCTCTGGGACCGGGGAGCTGTTTTTT.

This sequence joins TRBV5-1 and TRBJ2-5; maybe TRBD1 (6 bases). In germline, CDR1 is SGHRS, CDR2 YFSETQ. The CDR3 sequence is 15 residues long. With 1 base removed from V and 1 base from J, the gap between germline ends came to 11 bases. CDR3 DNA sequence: TGCGCCAGCAGCTTGCAGGGGCCCCCCCAAGAGACCCAGTACTTC. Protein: CASSLQGPPQETQYF. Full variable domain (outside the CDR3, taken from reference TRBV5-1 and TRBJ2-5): KAGVTQTPRYLIKTRGQQVTLSCSPISGHRSVSWYQQTPGQGLQFLFEYFSETQRNKGNFPGRFSGRQFSNSRSEMNVSTLELGDSALYLCASSLQGPPQETQYFGPGTRLLVL.

The CDR3 DNA is TGTGCCAGCAGTCCCCGACTAGCGGGGGGCTCTGGGGCCAACGTCCTGACTTTC. Its translation is CASSPRLAGGSGANVLTF. The J gene is TRBJ2-6, the V gene TRBV6-6; 13 bases agree with TRBD2. Looked up from germline, CDR1 is MNHNY and CDR2 is SVGAGI (reference sequence). J gave up 0 bases and V 5 bases, and 4 bases lay outside the gene matches. The CDR3 has 18 amino acids.

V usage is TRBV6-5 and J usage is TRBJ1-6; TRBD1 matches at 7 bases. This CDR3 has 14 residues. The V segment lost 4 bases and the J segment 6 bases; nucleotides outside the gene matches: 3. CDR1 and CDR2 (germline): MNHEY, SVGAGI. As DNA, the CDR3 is TGTGCCAGCAGTTTGGGACAGCGTAATTCACCCCTCCACTTT. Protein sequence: CASSLGQRNSPLHF.

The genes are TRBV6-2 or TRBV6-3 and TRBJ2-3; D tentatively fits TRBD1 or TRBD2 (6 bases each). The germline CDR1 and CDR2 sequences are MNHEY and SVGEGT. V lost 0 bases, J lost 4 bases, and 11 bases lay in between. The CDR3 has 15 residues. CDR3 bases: TGTGCCAGCAGTTACTCGTTCGGGGGCCCAGATACGCAGTATTTT. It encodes CASSYSFGGPDTQYF.

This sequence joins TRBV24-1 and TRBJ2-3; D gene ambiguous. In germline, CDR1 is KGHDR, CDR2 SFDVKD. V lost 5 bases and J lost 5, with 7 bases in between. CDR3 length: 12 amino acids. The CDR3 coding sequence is TGTGCCACCAGTGGGCTCAGAGATACGCAGTATTTT. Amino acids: CATSGLRDTQYF.

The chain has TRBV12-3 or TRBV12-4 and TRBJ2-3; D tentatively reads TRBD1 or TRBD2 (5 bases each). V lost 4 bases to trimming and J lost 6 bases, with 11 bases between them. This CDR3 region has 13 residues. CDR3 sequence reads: CASSWAGADTQYF. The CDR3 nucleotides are TGTGCCAGCAGTTGGGCCGGGGCCGATACGCAGTATTTT.

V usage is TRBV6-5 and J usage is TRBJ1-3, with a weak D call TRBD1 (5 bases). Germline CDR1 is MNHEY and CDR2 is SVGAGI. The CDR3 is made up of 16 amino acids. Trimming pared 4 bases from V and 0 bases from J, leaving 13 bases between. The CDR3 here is CASSSEVGGSGNTIYF. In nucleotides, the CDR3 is TGTGCCAGCAGTTCCGAGGTGGGGGGCTCTGGAAACACCATATATTTT.

The CDR3 spells CASSQTGELFF. The CDR3 nucleotides are TGTGCCAGCAGCCAAACCGGGGAGCTGTTTTTT. The chain joins TRBV14 to TRBJ2-2, with D unresolved. Germline V gene data show CDR1 as SGHDN and CDR2 as FVKESK. The V end lost 2 bases, the J end lost 5 bases, and 0 bases lay between the germline ends. The CDR3 loop spans 11 amino acids.

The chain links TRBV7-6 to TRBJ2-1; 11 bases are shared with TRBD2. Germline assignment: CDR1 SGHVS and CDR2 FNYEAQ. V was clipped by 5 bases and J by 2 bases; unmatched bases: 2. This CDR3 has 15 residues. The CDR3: CASSLLAGAYNEQFF. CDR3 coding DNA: TGTGCCAGCAGCCTACTAGCGGGGGCCTACAATGAGCAGTTCTTC.

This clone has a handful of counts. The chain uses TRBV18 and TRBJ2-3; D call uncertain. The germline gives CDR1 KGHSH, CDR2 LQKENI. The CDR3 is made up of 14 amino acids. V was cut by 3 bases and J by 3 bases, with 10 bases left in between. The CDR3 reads CASSPAENTDTQYF. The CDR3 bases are TGTGCCAGCTCACCGGCAGAAAATACAGATACGCAGTATTTT. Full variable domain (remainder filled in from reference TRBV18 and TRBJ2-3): NAGVMQNPRHLVRRRGQEARLRCSPMKGHSHVYWYRQLPEEGLKFMVYLQKENIIDESGMPKERFSAEFPKEGPSILRIQQVVRGDSAAYFCASSPAENTDTQYFGPGTRLTVL.

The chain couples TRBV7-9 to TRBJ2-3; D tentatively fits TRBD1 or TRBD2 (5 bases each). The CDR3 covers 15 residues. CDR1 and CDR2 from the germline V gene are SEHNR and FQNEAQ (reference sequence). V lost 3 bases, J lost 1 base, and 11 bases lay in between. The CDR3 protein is CASSLSGARTDTQYF. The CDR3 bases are TGTGCCAGCAGCTTGTCCGGGGCTCGCACAGATACGCAGTATTTT.

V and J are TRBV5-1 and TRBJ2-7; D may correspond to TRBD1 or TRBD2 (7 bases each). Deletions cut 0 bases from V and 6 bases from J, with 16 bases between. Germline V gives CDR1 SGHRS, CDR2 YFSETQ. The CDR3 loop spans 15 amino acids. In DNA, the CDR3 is TGCGCCAGCAGCTTGGCCGCTCAGGGGGAGGGCGAGCAGTACTTC. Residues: CASSLAAQGEGEQYF.

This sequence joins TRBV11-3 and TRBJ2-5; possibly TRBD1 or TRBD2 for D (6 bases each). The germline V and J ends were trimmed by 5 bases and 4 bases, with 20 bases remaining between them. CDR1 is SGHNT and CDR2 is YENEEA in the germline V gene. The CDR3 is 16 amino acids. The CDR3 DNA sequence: TGTGCCAGCAGCGACCGGGGGCGGGGAGGAGGAGAGACCCAGTACTTC. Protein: CASSDRGRGGGETQYF.

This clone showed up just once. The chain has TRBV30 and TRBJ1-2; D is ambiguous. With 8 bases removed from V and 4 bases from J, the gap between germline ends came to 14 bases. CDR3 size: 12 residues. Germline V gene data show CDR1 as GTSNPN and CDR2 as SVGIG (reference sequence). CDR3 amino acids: CARLREGYGYTF. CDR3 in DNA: TGTGCCCGACTCCGGGAGGGCTATGGCTACACCTTC.

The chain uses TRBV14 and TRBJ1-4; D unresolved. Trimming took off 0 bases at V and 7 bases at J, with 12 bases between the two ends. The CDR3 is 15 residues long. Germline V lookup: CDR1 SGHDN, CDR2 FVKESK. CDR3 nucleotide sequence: TGTGCCAGCAGCCAAGACCAAGGCTGGCGTGAAAAACTGTTTTTT. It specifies CASSQDQGWREKLFF.

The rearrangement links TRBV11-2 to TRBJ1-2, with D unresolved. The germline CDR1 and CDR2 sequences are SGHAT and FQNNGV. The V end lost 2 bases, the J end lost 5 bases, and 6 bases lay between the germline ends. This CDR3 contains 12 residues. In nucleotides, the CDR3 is TGTGCCAGCAGCTTATATGGGTATGGCTACACCTTC. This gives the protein CASSLYGYGYTF.

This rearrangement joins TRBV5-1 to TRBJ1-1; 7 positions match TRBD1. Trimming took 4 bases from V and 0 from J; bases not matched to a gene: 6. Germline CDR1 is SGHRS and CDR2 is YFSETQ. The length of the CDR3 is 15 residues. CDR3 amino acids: CASSRGQNMNTEAFF. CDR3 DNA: TGCGCCAGCAGCCGGGGACAGAACATGAACACTGAAGCTTTCTTT.

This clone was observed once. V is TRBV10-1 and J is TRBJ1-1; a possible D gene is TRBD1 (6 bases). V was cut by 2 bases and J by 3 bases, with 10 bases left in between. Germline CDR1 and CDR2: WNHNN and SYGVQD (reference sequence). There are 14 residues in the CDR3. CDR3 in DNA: TGCGCCAGCAGTGAGAGGGCAGGGGACACTGAAGCTTTCTTT. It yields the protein CASSERAGDTEAFF.

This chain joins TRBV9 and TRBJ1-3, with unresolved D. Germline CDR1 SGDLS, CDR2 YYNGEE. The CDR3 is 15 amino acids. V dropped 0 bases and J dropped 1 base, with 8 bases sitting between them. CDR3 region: CASSVEGSSGNTIYF. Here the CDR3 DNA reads TGTGCCAGCAGCGTAGAAGGATCGTCTGGAAACACCATATATTTT.

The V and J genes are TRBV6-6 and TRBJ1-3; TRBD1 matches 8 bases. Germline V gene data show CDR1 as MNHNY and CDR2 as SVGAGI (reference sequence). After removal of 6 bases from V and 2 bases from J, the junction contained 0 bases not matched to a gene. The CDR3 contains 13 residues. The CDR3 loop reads CASRQGAGNTIYF. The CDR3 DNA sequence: TGTGCCAGCAGACAGGGGGCTGGAAACACCATATATTTT.